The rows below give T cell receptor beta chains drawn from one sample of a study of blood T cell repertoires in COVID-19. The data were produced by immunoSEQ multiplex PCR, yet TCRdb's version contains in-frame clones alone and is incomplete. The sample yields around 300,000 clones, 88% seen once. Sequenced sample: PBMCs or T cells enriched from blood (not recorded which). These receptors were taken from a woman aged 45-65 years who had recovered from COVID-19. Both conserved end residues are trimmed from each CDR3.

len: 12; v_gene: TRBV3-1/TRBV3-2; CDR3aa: ASSRRGQSNEQY
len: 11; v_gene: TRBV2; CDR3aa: ASSGVSNEKLF
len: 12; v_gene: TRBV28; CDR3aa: ASIPAGEAYEQY
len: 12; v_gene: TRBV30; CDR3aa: AWSRGDGYQPQH
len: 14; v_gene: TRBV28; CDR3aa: ASSVLGGGNANEQF
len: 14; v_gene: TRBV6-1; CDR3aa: ASSVLAGGGGDTQY
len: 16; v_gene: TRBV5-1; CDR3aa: ASSRTARDRTNTGELF
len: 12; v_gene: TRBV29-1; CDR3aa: SVINRGRKTEAF
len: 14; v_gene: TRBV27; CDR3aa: ASSLRSGKENYGYT
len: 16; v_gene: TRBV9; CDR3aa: ASSVSPGLAGVGDTQY
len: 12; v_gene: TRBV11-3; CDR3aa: ASSLDRGYNEQF
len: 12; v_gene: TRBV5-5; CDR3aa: ASSWTGGEETQY
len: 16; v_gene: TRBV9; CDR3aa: ASTRGTYLLGAYNEQF
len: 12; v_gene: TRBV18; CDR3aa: ASSPARGNSPLH
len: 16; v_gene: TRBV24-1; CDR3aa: ATSDSAGLAGGRETQY
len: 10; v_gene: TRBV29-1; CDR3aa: SVEAGATEAF
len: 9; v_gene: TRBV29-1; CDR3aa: SVDRFETQY
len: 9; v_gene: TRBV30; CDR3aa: AWTRSAEQF
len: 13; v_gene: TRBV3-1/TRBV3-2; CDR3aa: ASSQVGTGSYEQY
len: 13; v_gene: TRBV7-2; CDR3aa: ASSLRESGKNIQY
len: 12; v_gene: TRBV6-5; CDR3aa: ASSSTGSNQPQH
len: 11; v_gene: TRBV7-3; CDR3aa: ASSFRQTGELF
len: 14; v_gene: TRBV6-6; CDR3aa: ASSLAFGEGTYEQY
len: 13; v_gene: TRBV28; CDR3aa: ASSATRREGQPQH
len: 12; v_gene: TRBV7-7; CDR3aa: ASSPITGAYEQY
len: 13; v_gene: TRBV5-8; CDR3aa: ASSLVGAGNQPQH
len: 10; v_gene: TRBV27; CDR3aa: ASSFRGGEAF
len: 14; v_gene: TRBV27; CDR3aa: ASRTRVPSSYNEQF
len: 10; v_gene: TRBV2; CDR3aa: ASLETGIMAF
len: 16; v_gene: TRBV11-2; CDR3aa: ASSLVGTGTGYGNTIY
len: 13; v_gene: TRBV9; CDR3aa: ASSPQTGANSPLH
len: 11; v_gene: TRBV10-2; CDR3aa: ASMGQVNEKLF
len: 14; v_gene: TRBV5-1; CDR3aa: ASSRNRQGMSGELF
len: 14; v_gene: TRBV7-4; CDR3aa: ASSSRLAGLVETQY
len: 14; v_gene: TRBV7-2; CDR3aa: ASSSEPGLAKNIQY
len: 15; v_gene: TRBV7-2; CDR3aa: ASTDAFGFGGGTEAF
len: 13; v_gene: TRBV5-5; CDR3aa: ASSSQGAGANVLT
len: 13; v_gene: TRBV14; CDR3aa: ASSQEATGGRRQF
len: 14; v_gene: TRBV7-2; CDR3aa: ASSFGGGRVGHEQY
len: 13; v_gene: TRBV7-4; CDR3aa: ASSPSEQSNTEAF
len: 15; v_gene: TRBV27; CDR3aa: ASSLGESSLANYGYT
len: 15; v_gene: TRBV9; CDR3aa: ASSVGGSGSSYNEQF
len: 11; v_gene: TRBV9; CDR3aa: ASSASGVDTQY
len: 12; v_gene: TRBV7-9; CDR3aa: ASSLGGANEKLF
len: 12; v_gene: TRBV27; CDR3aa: ASRTGTGLNEQF
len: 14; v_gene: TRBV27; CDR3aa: ASSLFLASTYNEQF
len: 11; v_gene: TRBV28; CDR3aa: ASIARFAGTQY
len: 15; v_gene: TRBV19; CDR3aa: ASSILLRRTSTDTQY
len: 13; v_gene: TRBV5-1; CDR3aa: ASSLARGGTDTQY
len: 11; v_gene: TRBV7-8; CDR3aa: ASSLDREETQY
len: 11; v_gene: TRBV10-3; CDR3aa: AIRPEHQETQY
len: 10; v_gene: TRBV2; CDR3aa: ASSPGNSPLH
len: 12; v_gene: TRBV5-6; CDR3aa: ASSPGPSYNEQF
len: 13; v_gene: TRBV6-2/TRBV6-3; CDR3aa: ASSPGDYSNQPQH
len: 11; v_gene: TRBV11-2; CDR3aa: ASKRAGTGELF
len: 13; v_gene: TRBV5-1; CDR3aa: ASSLGVTGDTEAF
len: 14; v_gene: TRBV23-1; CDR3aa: ASSQYRIGQGTEAF
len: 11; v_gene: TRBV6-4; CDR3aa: ASSQGGNTEAF
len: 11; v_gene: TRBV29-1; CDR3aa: SVGPRLSTEAF